This section outlines one T cell receptor beta chain sequence together with its context. Its antigen is not identified. The data stem from a study of cytomegalovirus exposure and HLA in healthy donors. Repertoires were generated with immunoSEQ multiplex PCR, while TCRdb's copy carries only in-frame clones and drops some. The sample holds about 120,000 clones, 89% seen once. Study-wide findings and caveats: It was found in a later analysis that first-cohort TCR clusters tended to co-occur in the 90 to 150 validation repertoires. Reports indicated that the classifier achieved high specificity and sensitivity in diagnosing cytomegalovirus status. Specificity of a few CMV-associated chains for CMV antigens was verified in vitro. Some TCR beta chains (roughly 150 of them) were listed as cytomegalovirus-associated.

CDR3 size: 15 residues. Trimming took 5 bases from V and 4 from J; bases not matched to a gene: 10. In germline, CDR1 is MGHDK, CDR2 SYGVNS. The chain carries TRBV25-1 and TRBJ1-2, with 7 bases lining up with TRBD1. The receptor comes from a woman aged 18-35 years in good health and CMV-seronegative. Sequencing used PBMCs. CDR3 in amino acids: CASSPHRDRLYGYTF. CDR3 sequence (DNA): TGTGCCAGCAGTCCCCACAGGGACAGACTCTATGGCTACACCTTC.